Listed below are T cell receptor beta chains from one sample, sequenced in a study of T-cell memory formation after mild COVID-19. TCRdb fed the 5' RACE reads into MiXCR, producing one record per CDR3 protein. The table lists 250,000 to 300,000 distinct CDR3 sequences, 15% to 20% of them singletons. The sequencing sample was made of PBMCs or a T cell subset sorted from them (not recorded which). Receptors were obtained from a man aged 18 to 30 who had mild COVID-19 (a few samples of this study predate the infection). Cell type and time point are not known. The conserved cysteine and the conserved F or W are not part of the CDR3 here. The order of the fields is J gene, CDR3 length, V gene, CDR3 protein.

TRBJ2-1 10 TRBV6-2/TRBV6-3 ASSYLYNEQF
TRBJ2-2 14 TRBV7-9 ASIPPGLANTGELF
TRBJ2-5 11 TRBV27 ASSLYPQETQY
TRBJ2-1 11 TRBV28 ASSSGARNEQF
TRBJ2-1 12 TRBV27 ASSSPGQYNEQF
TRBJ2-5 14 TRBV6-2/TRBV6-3 ASTPQRRGRGETQY
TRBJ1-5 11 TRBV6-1 ASKTGINQPQH
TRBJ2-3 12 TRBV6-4 ASSEQGSADTQY
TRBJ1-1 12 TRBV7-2 ASSLSGRRTEAF
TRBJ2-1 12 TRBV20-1 SANGGGLEHEQF
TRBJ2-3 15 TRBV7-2 ASSLMAPVGARDTQY
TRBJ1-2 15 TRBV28 ASSAATQTGINYGYT
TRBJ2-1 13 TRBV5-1 ASSLALDRHNEQF
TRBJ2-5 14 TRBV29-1 SVARGGTSGDQTQY
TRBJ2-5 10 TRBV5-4 ATGEGTETQY
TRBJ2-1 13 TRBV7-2 ASSFGGTGNNEQF
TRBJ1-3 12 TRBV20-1 SAKDRTSGNTIY
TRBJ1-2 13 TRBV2 ASRKTGGPNYGYT
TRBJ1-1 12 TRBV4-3 ASSQASGAGEAF
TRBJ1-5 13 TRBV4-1 ASSQGGTVDQPQH
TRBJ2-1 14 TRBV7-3 ASSLGRGSSYNEQF
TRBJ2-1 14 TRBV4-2 ASSQDVHSSYNEQF
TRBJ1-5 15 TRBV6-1 ASSWDREGYSNQPQH
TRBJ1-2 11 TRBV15 ATSRLGWYGYT
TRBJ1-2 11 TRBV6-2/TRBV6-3 AIRRGSNYGYT
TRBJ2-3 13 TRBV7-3 ASSLYGSRTDTQY
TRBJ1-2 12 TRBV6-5 ASSYYGQGDGYT
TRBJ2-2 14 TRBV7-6 ASSPVGGDNTGELF
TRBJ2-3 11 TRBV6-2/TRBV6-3 ASNLIRVDTQY
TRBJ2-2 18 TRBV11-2 ASSLDGWDPKRGAAGELF
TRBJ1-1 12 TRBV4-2 ASSPLGQGKGAF
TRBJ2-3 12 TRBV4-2 ASSVGGDTDTQY
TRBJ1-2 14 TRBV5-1 ASSLVTRSTNYGYT
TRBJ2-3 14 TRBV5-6 ASSLRLAGGPDTQY
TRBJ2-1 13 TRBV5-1 ASSLGLVPYNEQF
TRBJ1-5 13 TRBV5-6 ASSQQGAGNQPQH
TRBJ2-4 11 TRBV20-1 SASYQGGNIQY
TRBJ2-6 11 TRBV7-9 ASADSGANVLT
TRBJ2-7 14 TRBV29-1 SVEDVGTGRPYEQY
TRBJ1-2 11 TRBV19 ASSIVGFYGYT
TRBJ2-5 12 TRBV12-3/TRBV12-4 ASRRAQAQETQY
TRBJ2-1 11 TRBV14 ASSQDWQNEQF
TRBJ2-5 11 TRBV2 ASSESPGETQY
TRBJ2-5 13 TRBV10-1 ASSEVAGGQETQY
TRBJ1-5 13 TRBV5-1 ASSLAGEGGQPQH
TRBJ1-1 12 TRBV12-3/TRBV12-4 ASSTGQMNTEAF
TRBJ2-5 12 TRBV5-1 ASSSMRQGETQY
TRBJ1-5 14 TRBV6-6 ASSYSREVGDQPQH
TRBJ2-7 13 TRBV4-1 ASSQDAAEAYEQY
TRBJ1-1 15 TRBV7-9 ASSFADRGYMNTEAF
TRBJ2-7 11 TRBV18 ASLEDNAYEQY
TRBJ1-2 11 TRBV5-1 ASQEQGNYGYT
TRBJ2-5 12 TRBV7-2 ASSLGDPRETQY
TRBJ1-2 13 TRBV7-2 ASSSSEPQGYGYT
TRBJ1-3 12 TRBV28 ASKVGGAGNTIY
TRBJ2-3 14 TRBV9 ASSVVGDSSTDTQY